Each of the 26 T cell receptor beta chains below was sequenced from the same sample in a study of human T cells and chemical hapten exposure. TCRdb fed the RACE reads into MiXCR, producing one record per CDR3 protein. This table holds 100,000 to 120,000 distinct CDR3 sequences, 30% to 35% found once. Time point noted: patch test 3, about 24 weeks after DPC sensitization. Regarding treatment: therapeutic diphenylcyclopropenone sensitization with weekly scalp DPC. The source material was whole blood, sampled in connection with sensitization to the hapten diphenylcyclopropenone (DPC). These receptors originate from a man between 40 and 49 years old with alopecia areata. Some clones in this sample may be carry-over from other donors' samples.

This clonotype was seen a few times. The chain is built from TRBV20-1 and TRBJ2-1, with D tentatively TRBD2 (5 bases). The germline V gene encodes CDR1 DFQATT and CDR2 SNEGSKA (reference sequence). The CDR3 is 15 amino acids. Trimming pared 0 bases from V and 5 bases from J, leaving 14 bases between. The CDR3 DNA reads TGCAGTGCTAGAGATTGGGCAAACGGGGACAATGAGCAGTTCTTC. Translating it yields CSARDWANGDNEQFF.

The table lists this clonotype with a few counts. The rearrangement joins TRBV5-1 to TRBJ2-2, with 12 nucleotides matching TRBD2. The V gene's germline CDR1 is SGHRS and CDR2 YFSETQ. V lost 4 bases and J lost 4; bases outside the gene matches: 5. The CDR3 has 16 amino acids. The CDR3 bases are TGCGCCAGCAGCGCGCAACTAGCGGGAGGCACCGGGGAGCTGTTTTTT. This codes for CASSAQLAGGTGELFF. The whole variable domain, remainder taken from reference TRBV5-1 and TRBJ2-2, is KAGVTQTPRYLIKTRGQQVTLSCSPISGHRSVSWYQQTPGQGLQFLFEYFSETQRNKGNFPGRFSGRQFSNSRSEMNVSTLELGDSALYLCASSAQLAGGTGELFFGEGSRLTVL.

V gene TRBV6-6 combines with J gene TRBJ2-3, with TRBD1 identical over 8 bases. V lost 9 bases and J lost 1; bases outside the gene matches: 3. Germline V lookup: CDR1 MNHNY, CDR2 SVGAGI (reference sequence). The CDR3 loop spans 13 amino acids. DNA of the CDR3: TGTGCCAGTGAGACAGGGGGCACAGATACGCAGTATTTT. Translating gives CASETGGTDTQYF.

This clonotype has only one observation. V is TRBV19 and J is TRBJ2-2; 9 bases line up with TRBD2. CDR3 length equals 16 residues. Germline V CDR1 and CDR2: LNHDA, SQIVND (reference sequence). Trimming took 4 bases from V and 3 from J; bases not matched to a gene: 6. As DNA, the CDR3 is TGTGCCAGTAGTACCCCCAGCGGGAGGCACACCGGGGAGCTGTTTTTT. It specifies CASSTPSGRHTGELFF.

The rearrangement links TRBV2 to TRBJ1-4, with 8 bases fitting TRBD1. The CDR3 loop spans 16 amino acids. V was pared by 6 bases and J by 3 bases, with 9 bases of the junction left unmatched. Germline loops: CDR1 SNHLY, CDR2 FYNNEI. The CDR3 loop reads CASRMTGVGANEKLFF. The CDR3 DNA reads TGTGCCAGCAGGATGACAGGGGTCGGAGCTAATGAAAAACTGTTTTTT. Full variable domain (rest looked up from reference TRBV2 and TRBJ1-4): EPEVTQTPSHQVTQMGQEVILRCVPISNHLYFYWYRQILGQKVEFLVSFYNNEISEKSEIFDDQFSVERPDGSNFTLKIRSTKLEDSAMYFCASRMTGVGANEKLFFGSGTQLSVL.

The rearrangement joins TRBV6-2 or TRBV6-3 to TRBJ2-1; 10 bases agree with TRBD2. V was clipped by 4 bases and J by 4 bases; unmatched bases: 7. The CDR3 consists of 16 residues. Germline V gene sequence: CDR1 MNHEY, CDR2 SVGEGT. The CDR3 DNA follows: TGTGCCAGCAGTTCGCTAGCGGGAGCACTTTACAATGAGCAGTTCTTC. Translated: CASSSLAGALYNEQFF.

The chain carries TRBV24-1 and TRBJ2-1; perhaps TRBD2 as D (6 bases). Trimming stripped 9 bases from V and 1 base from J, with 12 bases between. Per the germline V gene, CDR1 is KGHDR and CDR2 is SFDVKD. The CDR3 contains 14 residues. DNA for the CDR3: TGTGCCACCTCCCTTAGCGGATCCTACAATGAGCAGTTCTTC. Translated, it gives CATSLSGSYNEQFF.

This sequence joins TRBV29-1 and TRBJ2-1; D may be TRBD1 or TRBD2 (7 bases each). Germline V gene data show CDR1 as SQVTM and CDR2 as ANQGSEA. The CDR3 totals 12 residues. Trimming pared 6 bases from V and 6 bases from J, leaving 12 bases between. CDR3 nucleotides: TGCAGCGTCATCAGGGGGGGCAATGAGCAGTTCTTC. Translated: CSVIRGGNEQFF.

A few counts support this clonotype. DNA of the CDR3: TGTGCCACCAGTGATCATCGACTAGCGGAGGAAGAGACCCAGTACTTC. Translation: CATSDHRLAEEETQYF. The V call is TRBV24-1, the J call TRBJ2-5, with 9 positions matching TRBD2. In germline, CDR1 is KGHDR, CDR2 SFDVKD. The V and J ends lost 3 bases and 3 bases, in that order; junction bases with no gene match: 7. The CDR3 sequence is 16 residues long.

The gene calls are TRBV12-3 or TRBV12-4 and TRBJ2-3, with D tentatively TRBD2 (5 bases). The CDR3 is made up of 14 amino acids. V shed 4 bases and J shed 1 base, with 9 bases lying between them. The CDR3 sequence is CASSYPRGTDTQYF. In DNA form, the CDR3 reads TGTGCCAGCAGTTATCCGAGGGGCACAGATACGCAGTATTTT.

This clonotype was counted only a few times. The gene calls are TRBV29-1 and TRBJ2-7; TRBD1 might be the D (6 bases). The germline V and J ends were trimmed by 6 bases and 4 bases, with 10 bases remaining between them. Germline CDR1 and CDR2: SQVTM and ANQGSEA. This CDR3 contains 11 residues. DNA of the CDR3: TGCAGCGTGGAGACAGGATACGAGCAGTACGTC. Protein: CSVETGYEQYV.

This clonotype was observed a handful of times. This rearrangement joins TRBV27 to TRBJ2-2; 10 nucleotides agree with TRBD2. Germline CDR1 and CDR2: MNHEY and SMNVEV (reference sequence). CDR3 size: 18 residues. With 5 bases clipped from V and 9 bases from J, the junction kept 18 bases outside the gene matches. CDR3 nucleotides: TGTGCCAGCAGTCCCGAATCGGTACTAGCGGGAAGAGTGAGGGAGCTGTTTTTT. Residues: CASSPESVLAGRVRELFF.

This clonotype was seen a handful of times. The chain combines TRBV29-1 with TRBJ1-2, with D tentatively TRBD1 (6 bases). CDR1 is SQVTM, CDR2 ANQGSEA, per germline. This CDR3 has 12 residues. V lost 6 bases and J 1 base, leaving 9 bases between the germline ends. The CDR3 DNA follows: TGCAGCGTGAAACAGGGTAACTATGGCTACACCTTC. Translated, it gives CSVKQGNYGYTF.

This rearrangement joins TRBV20-1 to TRBJ2-4; 10 bases map to TRBD1. The CDR3 contains 18 residues. V lost 8 bases and J lost 0; bases outside the gene matches: 16. The germline gives CDR1 DFQATT, CDR2 SNEGSKA (reference sequence). The CDR3 sequence: CSPLPGQGSRGAKNIQYF. The CDR3 DNA reads TGCAGTCCCCTCCCGGGACAGGGGTCGAGGGGAGCCAAAAACATTCAGTACTTC.

The chain uses TRBV7-2 and TRBJ1-1; 12 bases fit TRBD1. V lost 7 bases and J lost 11; bases outside the gene matches: 11. From germline, CDR1 is SGHTA and CDR2 FQGNSA. The CDR3 totals 14 residues. The CDR3 protein is CASTLGGQGARAFF. The CDR3 coding sequence is TGTGCCAGCACCCTGGGGGGACAGGGGGCTAGGGCTTTCTTT.

In this sample, this clonotype turned up a few times. The chain carries TRBV11-1 and TRBJ1-1, with 11 positions matching TRBD1. V was pared by 5 bases and J by 5 bases, with 13 bases of the junction left unmatched. CDR1 is SGHAT and CDR2 is FQDESV in the germline V gene (reference sequence). CDR3 length equals 17 residues. CDR3 amino acids: CASSPRGQGVPGTEAFF. CDR3 sequence (DNA): TGTGCCAGCAGCCCCCGGGGACAGGGGGTTCCTGGAACTGAAGCTTTCTTT.

This clonotype has more than one count but fewer than ten. This chain joins TRBV12-3 or TRBV12-4 and TRBJ2-1; perhaps TRBD2 as D (6 bases). Trimming left V 3 bases short and J 4 bases short, with 19 bases between. This CDR3 spans 17 amino acids. The CDR3 spells CASSFLRSPGDYNEQFF. In DNA form, the CDR3 reads TGTGCCAGCAGTTTTTTAAGATCCCCGGGAGATTACAATGAGCAGTTCTTC.

The sample holds a few counts of this clonotype. Here the CDR3 reads CASSLDLKTQYF. DNA for the CDR3: TGTGCCAGCAGCTTAGATCTAAAGACCCAGTACTTC. The rearrangement uses TRBV11-2 and TRBJ2-5, with D uncertain. V lost 0 bases and J 6 bases, leaving 5 bases between the germline ends. The CDR3 extends over 12 amino acids. In germline, CDR1 is SGHAT, CDR2 FQNNGV. The variable domain in full, with the rest retrieved from reference TRBV11-2 and TRBJ2-5, is EAGVAQSPRYKIIEKRQSVAFWCNPISGHATLYWYQQILGQGPKLLIQFQNNGVVDDSQLPKDRFSAERLKGVDSTLKIQPAKLEDSAVYLCASSLDLKTQYFGPGTRLLVL.

V is TRBV20-1 and J is TRBJ2-5, with 8 positions matching TRBD1. Germline V gives CDR1 DFQATT, CDR2 SNEGSKA (reference sequence). The CDR3 length is 16 residues. The V and J ends lost 4 bases and 5 bases, in that order; junction bases with no gene match: 15. The CDR3 sequence: CSAMPSQGVRVETQYF. The CDR3 region has the DNA TGCAGTGCTATGCCCTCACAGGGGGTAAGGGTGGAGACCCAGTACTTC.

The V call is TRBV6-5, the J call TRBJ2-4; no reliable D call. V was shortened by 4 bases and J by 1 base, with 14 bases between the two germline ends. CDR1 is MNHEY and CDR2 is SVGAGI in the germline V gene. This CDR3 is built from 16 residues. The CDR3 protein is CASSSWSFGAKNIQYF. The CDR3 coding sequence is TGTGCCAGCAGTTCATGGTCGTTCGGGGCCAAAAACATTCAGTACTTC.

This clonotype was seen only a few times. This chain joins TRBV24-1 and TRBJ1-1; D gene uncertain. This CDR3 region has 13 residues. Trimming left V 0 bases short and J 3 bases short, with 4 bases between. Germline CDR1 and CDR2: KGHDR and SFDVKD. The CDR3 spells CATSDLLDTEAFF. In nucleotides, the CDR3 is TGTGCCACCAGTGATTTGCTAGACACTGAAGCTTTCTTT.

The chain is built from TRBV29-1 and TRBJ2-1; TRBD2 might be the D (6 bases). Germline V gene data show CDR1 as SQVTM and CDR2 as ANQGSEA. With 0 bases removed from V and 10 bases from J, the gap between germline ends came to 16 bases. The CDR3 consists of 14 residues. The CDR3 here is CSVEDPLSGMEQFF. The CDR3 DNA reads TGCAGCGTTGAAGACCCCCTTAGCGGTATGGAGCAGTTCTTC.

J is TRBJ1-6 and V is TRBV18; 9 bases line up with TRBD1. Germline trimming cut 3 bases from V and 7 bases from J; bases unmatched to any gene: 4. The germline CDR1 and CDR2 sequences are KGHSH and LQKENI. CDR3 length equals 15 residues. The DNA of the CDR3 is TGTGCCAGCTCACCCGGGACAGGGCGGAATTCACCCCTCCACTTT. Protein sequence: CASSPGTGRNSPLHF.

This clonotype was seen a few times. This rearrangement joins TRBV6-1 to TRBJ1-4; D gene unclear. Looked up from germline, CDR1 is MNHNS and CDR2 is SASEGT. Deletions cut 6 bases from V and 4 bases from J, with 18 bases between. The CDR3 is 16 residues long. CDR3 in amino acids: CASRASAGVNNEKLFF. The CDR3 region has the DNA TGTGCCAGCAGGGCTTCCGCTGGGGTGAATAATGAAAAACTGTTTTTT.

The CDR3 DNA reads TGTGCCAGCAGCTTCCGGGACAGGGTGGATTCACCCCTCCACTTT. Translation: CASSFRDRVDSPLHF. The chain has TRBV7-2 and TRBJ1-6, with 9 bases identical to TRBD1. CDR3 length: 15 residues. Losses at the gene ends were 3 bases for V and 8 bases for J; bases not matched to a gene: 5. Germline CDR1 SGHTA, CDR2 FQGNSA.

This clonotype showed up just a few times. J is TRBJ2-1 and V is TRBV3-1; 13 bases match TRBD2. The V gene's germline CDR1 is LGHDT and CDR2 YNNKEL (reference sequence). V lost 0 bases and J lost 13; bases outside the gene matches: 3. This CDR3 contains 14 residues. In DNA form, the CDR3 reads TGTGCCAGCAGCCAAGAGACTAGCGGGAGGTCCCAGTTCTTC. Translating gives CASSQETSGRSQFF.